This is a list of T cell receptor beta chains from one sample in a study of blood T cell repertoires in COVID-19. Only in-frame clones appear in the TCRdb table, and some are missing; sequencing was by immunoSEQ multiplex PCR. The table lists about 110,000 clones, 86% of them singletons, with about 4.5% in the top ten. Sample: peripheral blood. The receptors were gathered from a man aged 35 to 55 with acute or convalescent COVID-19. Each CDR3 is given with its conserved first and last residue. D genes are given only for firm matches. For some rows the clone size is stated as once, few or many, or as a class when expanded; others skip it.

>TRBD1|TRBJ1-2|.|TRBV30
CAWSVGTDYGYTF
TGTGCCTGGAGTGTAGGGACAGACTATGGCTACACCTTC
>.|TRBJ2-5|.|TRBV11-2
CASSLERSVETQYF
TGTGCCAGCAGCTTAGAACGGTCCGTGGAGACCCAGTACTTC
>.|TRBJ1-5|.|TRBV6-6
CAATSAGISNQPQHF
TGTGCCGCAACGAGCGCCGGAATAAGCAATCAGCCCCAGCATTTT
>.|TRBJ1-2|once|TRBV9
CASSSGTNRDYGYTF
TGTGCCAGCAGCTCCGGGACAAATCGTGACTATGGCTACACCTTC
>TRBD1|TRBJ1-6|.|TRBV6-5
CASSYSQGALSPLHF
TGTGCCAGCAGTTACTCGCAGGGGGCCTTGTCACCCCTCCACTTT
>TRBD1|TRBJ2-6|.|TRBV10-3
CAISVKPNTGGASHSGANVLTF
TGTGCCATCAGTGTAAAGCCTAATACAGGGGGCGCGTCCCACTCTGGGGCCAACGTCCTGACTTTC
>.|TRBJ2-7|.|TRBV12-3/TRBV12-4
CASSLVREYEQYF
TGTGCCAGCAGTTTAGTTCGGGAATACGAGCAGTACTTC
>.|TRBJ1-3|.|TRBV3-1/TRBV3-2
CASSQDRTIYF
TGTGCCAGCAGCCAAGATCGTACCATATATTTT
>TRBD1|TRBJ1-2|.|TRBV18
CASSPLQGAEYGYTF
TGTGCCAGCTCACCCCTACAGGGGGCTGAATATGGCTACACCTTC
>TRBD1|TRBJ2-1|.|TRBV11-3
CASSLTGNRGSSYNEQFF
TGTGCCAGCAGCTTAACGGGAAACAGGGGAAGCTCCTACAATGAGCAGTTCTTC
>.|TRBJ1-1|.|TRBV6-4
CASREQPLGAEAFF
TGTGCCAGCAGGGAACAGCCTTTGGGCGCTGAAGCTTTCTTT
>.|TRBJ2-4|.|TRBV18
CASSPGGGNIQYF
TGTGCCAGCTCACCGGGCGGAGGGAACATTCAGTACTTC
>TRBD1|TRBJ1-1|.|TRBV6-5
CASSSTGGITEAFF
TGTGCCAGCAGTTCAACAGGGGGAATCACTGAAGCTTTCTTT
>TRBD1|TRBJ2-7|.|TRBV6-5
CASSNDRVNEQYF
TGTGCCAGCAGTAACGACAGGGTCAACGAGCAGTACTTC
>.|TRBJ2-6|once|TRBV6-2/TRBV6-3
CASSYHRTKPGANVLTF
TGTGCCAGCAGTTACCACCGGACAAAGCCTGGGGCCAACGTCCTGACTTTC
>.|TRBJ1-1|.|TRBV12-5
CASGLVEDTFF
TGTGCTAGTGGCCTGGTAGAAGATACTTTCTTT
>TRBD2|TRBJ2-1|.|TRBV14
CASSQDFGGNRTSGESEQFF
TGTGCCAGCAGCCAAGATTTTGGGGGAAACAGGACTAGCGGGGAAAGTGAGCAGTTCTTC
>.|TRBJ2-3|.|TRBV27
CASSLRVDREGSISDTQYF
TGTGCCAGCAGTTTAAGGGTGGACAGGGAGGGGTCCATATCAGATACGCAGTATTTT
>TRBD1|TRBJ1-5|.|TRBV30
CAWTRQGNQPQHF
TGTGCCTGGACCCGACAGGGGAATCAGCCCCAGCATTTT
>TRBD1|TRBJ1-2|.|TRBV4-1
CASSPPGQHYGYTF
TGCGCCAGCAGCCCACCGGGACAGCACTATGGCTACACCTTC
>TRBD2|TRBJ2-2|.|TRBV11-3
CASTNRLAGNTGELFF
TGTGCCAGCACCAATCGGCTAGCGGGGAACACCGGGGAGCTGTTTTTT
>TRBD1|TRBJ1-6|.|TRBV3-1/TRBV3-2
CASSQRTGRDNSPLHF
TGTGCCAGCAGCCAAAGGACAGGGCGAGATAATTCACCCCTCCACTTT
>.|TRBJ1-2|.|TRBV12-3/TRBV12-4
CASSQTVNYGYTF
TGTGCCAGCAGTCAGACAGTAAACTATGGCTACACCTTC
>.|TRBJ1-4|once|TRBV19
CASSIQLTGSGNEKLFF
TGTGCCAGTAGTATTCAACTTACAGGGTCGGGGAATGAAAAACTGTTTTTT
>.|TRBJ2-1|.|TRBV4-2
CASSQDALGGSHPPAQFF
TGTGCCAGCAGCCAAGATGCGCTGGGGGGATCCCATCCGCCGGCGCAGTTCTTC
>.|TRBJ1-1|.|TRBV4-3
CASSQVSVEAFF
TGCGCCAGCAGCCAAGTATCGGTTGAAGCTTTCTTT
>TRBD2|TRBJ2-1|.|TRBV20-1
CSASPGLGNEQFF
TGCAGTGCTAGTCCGGGACTAGGTAATGAGCAGTTCTTC
>.|TRBJ2-7|once|TRBV6-6
CASSYALESYEQYF
TGTGCCAGCAGTTACGCTCTTGAGTCCTACGAGCAGTACTTC
>.|TRBJ1-1|.|TRBV6-5
CASSYSAVNTEAFF
TGTGCCAGCAGTTACTCGGCAGTGAACACTGAAGCTTTCTTT
>TRBD1|TRBJ2-5|.|TRBV5-4
CASSFPSRTGQETQYF
TGTGCCAGCAGCTTTCCTAGTAGGACAGGCCAAGAGACCCAGTACTTC